This T cell receptor beta chain derives from a study of regulatory T cells in long-lasting Graves disease. General observations from the study: Because few samples were included, accuracy may have been lower. Whereas around 970 public clonotypes were shared by new patients, persistent patients shared more, at approximately 2,700. Persistent disease showed a preference for TRBV28, TRBJ1-2 and TRBJ2-5.

The time point: persistent/refractory GD, antithyroid drugs over 5 years with positive TRAb. From RNA extracted from PBMCs, the TCR library was made. This CDR3 is 12 amino acids long. Germline CDR1 reads SQVTM; CDR2 reads ANQGSEA. V was clipped by 4 bases and J by 3 bases; unmatched bases: 1. Sequencing libraries for TCR beta were prepared with iRepertoire HTBI primers and Arm-PCR of CDR3 regions. TCRdb used MiXCR to reprocess the multiplex PCR reads, holding one entry per CDR3 protein. The sample yields about 460,000 distinct CDR3 sequences, approximately 23% seen once. This clonotype was observed a few times. Antigen: not known.

The sequence derives from a female donor with Graves disease. The V and J genes are TRBV29-1 and TRBJ2-7; 9 positions agree with TRBD1. The sample was peripheral blood mononuclear cells (PBMCs), taken when the disease was refractory, from a patient treated with antithyroid drugs. CDR3 loop: CSVGDRDYEQYF. The CDR3 DNA reads TGCAGCGTTGGGGACAGGGACTACGAGCAGTACTTC.